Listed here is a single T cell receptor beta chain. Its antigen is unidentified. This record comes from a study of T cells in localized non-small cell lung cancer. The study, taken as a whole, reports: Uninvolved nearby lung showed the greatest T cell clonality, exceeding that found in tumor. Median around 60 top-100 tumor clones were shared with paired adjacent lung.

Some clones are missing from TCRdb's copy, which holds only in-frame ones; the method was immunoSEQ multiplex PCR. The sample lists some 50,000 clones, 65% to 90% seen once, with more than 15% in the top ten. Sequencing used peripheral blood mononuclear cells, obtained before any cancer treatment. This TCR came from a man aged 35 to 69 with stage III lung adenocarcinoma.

CDR3: CSVETANTGELFF. Here the CDR3 DNA reads TGCAGCGTTGAAACTGCGAACACCGGGGAGCTGTTTTTT. V and J are TRBV29-1 and TRBJ2-2; D is ambiguous. The CDR3 is made up of 13 amino acids. The ends were cut back, 2 bases at V and 0 bases at J, with 4 bases in the middle. Germline values: CDR1 SQVTM, CDR2 ANQGSEA.